This entry features one T cell receptor (beta chain) sequence. This entry is derived from a study of blood T cell repertoires in COVID-19. Study-wide context: The study drew acute and convalescent COVID-19 samples from the United States, Italy and Spain. The cDNA or gDNA used as material had been derived from T cells, B-cell-depleted T cells, or PBMCs.

Per the original methods: Estimates of nucleated cell counts were drawn from the amplification of reference gene primers. Data came from immunoSEQ multiplex PCR; TCRdb stores just in-frame clones and leaves some out. For V, J and clone size, that table is used; D and trimming come from the DNA. The data hold 36,000 or so clones, with just over 85% observed a single time. This CDR3 region has 16 residues. CDR1 MNHEY and CDR2 SVGEGT come from the germline V gene. Trimming took 7 bases from V and 0 from J, leaving 18 bases between them. The V and J genes are TRBV6-2 or TRBV6-3 and TRBJ1-2; a weak D match, TRBD1 (6 bases). The clonotype was recovered from a woman between 65 and 79 years old with active COVID-19. The material sequenced was peripheral blood. Here the CDR3 reads CASTPRRGKSNYGYTF. As DNA, the CDR3 is TGTGCCAGCACCCCCCGAAGGGGGAAATCTAACTATGGCTACACCTTC.